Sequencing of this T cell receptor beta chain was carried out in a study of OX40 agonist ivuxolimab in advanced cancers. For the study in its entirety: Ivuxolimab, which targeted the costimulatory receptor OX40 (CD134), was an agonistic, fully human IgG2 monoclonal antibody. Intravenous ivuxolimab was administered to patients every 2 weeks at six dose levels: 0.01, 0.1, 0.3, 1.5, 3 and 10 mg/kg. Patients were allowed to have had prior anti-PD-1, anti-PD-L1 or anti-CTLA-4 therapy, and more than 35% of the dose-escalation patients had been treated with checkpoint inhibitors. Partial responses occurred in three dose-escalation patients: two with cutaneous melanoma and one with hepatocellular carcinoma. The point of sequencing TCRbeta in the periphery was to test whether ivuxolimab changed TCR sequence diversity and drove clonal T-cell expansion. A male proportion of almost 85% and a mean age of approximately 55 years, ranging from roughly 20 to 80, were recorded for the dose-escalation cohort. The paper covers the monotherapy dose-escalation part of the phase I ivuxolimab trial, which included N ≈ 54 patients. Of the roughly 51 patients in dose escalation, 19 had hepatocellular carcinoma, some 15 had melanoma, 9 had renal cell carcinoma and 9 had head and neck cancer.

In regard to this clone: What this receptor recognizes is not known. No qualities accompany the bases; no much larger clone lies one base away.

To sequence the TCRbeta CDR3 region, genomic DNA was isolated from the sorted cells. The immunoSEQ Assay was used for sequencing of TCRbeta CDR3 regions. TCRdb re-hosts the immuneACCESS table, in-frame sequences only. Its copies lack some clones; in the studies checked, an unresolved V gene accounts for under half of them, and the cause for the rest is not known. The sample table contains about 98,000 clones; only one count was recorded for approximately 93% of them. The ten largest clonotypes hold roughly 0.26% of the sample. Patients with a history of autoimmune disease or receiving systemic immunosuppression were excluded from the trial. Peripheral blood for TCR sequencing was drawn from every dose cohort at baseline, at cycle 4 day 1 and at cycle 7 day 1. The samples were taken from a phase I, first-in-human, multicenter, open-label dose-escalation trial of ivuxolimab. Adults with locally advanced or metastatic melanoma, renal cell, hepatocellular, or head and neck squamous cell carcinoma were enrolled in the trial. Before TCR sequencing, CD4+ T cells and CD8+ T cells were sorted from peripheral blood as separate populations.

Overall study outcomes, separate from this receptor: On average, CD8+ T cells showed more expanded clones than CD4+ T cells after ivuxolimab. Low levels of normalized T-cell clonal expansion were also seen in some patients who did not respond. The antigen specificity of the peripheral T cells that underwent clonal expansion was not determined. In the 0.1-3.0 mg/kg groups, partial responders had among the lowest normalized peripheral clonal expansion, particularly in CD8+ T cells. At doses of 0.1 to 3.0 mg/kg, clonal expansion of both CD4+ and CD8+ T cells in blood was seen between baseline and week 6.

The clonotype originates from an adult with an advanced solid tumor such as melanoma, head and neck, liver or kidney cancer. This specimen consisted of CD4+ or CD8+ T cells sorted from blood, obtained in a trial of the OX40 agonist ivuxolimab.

CDR3 reads: CASSSRGQDAFF. The bases are TGTGCCAGCAGCTCCAGGGGGCAGGATGCTTTCTTT. The chain is assembled from TRBV7-2 and TRBJ1-1; TRBD1 fits 8 bases in the junction. Sequences SGHTA (CDR1) and FQGNSA (CDR2) are obtained from the germline V gene. Relative to germline, V is missing 4 bases and J is missing 11 bases, with 6 bases of the junction outside any gene match. The CDR3 holds 12 amino acids from the cysteine to the phenylalanine. Only the CDR3 part of the read is kept: 36 bases, read in frame from the first base.